Listed below are T cell receptor beta chains from one sample, sequenced in a study of PD-1 blockade in classical Hodgkin lymphoma. Clones were sequenced by immunoSEQ multiplex PCR, and TCRdb holds only the in-frame ones, with some missing. Altogether roughly 81,000 clones are present, about nine tenths being singletons, with the ten largest covering roughly 2.6%. Sequenced here: peripheral blood mononuclear cells (PBMCs), sampled before the second cycle of nivolumab. These receptor sequences come from a human donor with classical Hodgkin lymphoma. CDR3s leave out the opening cysteine and the closing phenylalanine or tryptophan. D genes are given only for firm matches. Not all rows give a size; the values are once, few, many and, for expanded clones, a class.

j_call v_call d_call clone_size cdr3_aa
TRBJ2-1 TRBV11-1 . . ASSVTRWGEQF
TRBJ2-6 TRBV4-1 . medium-sized ASSQGPGPQGNVLT
TRBJ2-2 TRBV7-7 TRBD2 . ASSPQLAGGPGELF
TRBJ2-5 TRBV27 TRBD1 . ASSLITPGQGRETQY
TRBJ1-3 TRBV9 TRBD1 . ASSVTQGAPGNTIY
TRBJ2-3 TRBV28 TRBD2 . ASSSPSGGGTDTQY
TRBJ1-2 TRBV2 . few ASSESGYYGYT
TRBJ1-1 TRBV19 . . ASKPIDPNTEAF
TRBJ2-3 TRBV18 TRBD1 . ASSPGRDRVTDTQY
TRBJ1-3 TRBV5-4 . . ASSLDGGGPGNTIY
TRBJ2-1 TRBV7-8 . . ASSLSSNEQF
TRBJ2-5 TRBV7-7 . once ASSLGLRTEETQY
TRBJ2-7 TRBV6-1 . . ASSLGQTYEQY
TRBJ1-2 TRBV27 . once ASSPRQRVIGYT
TRBJ1-5 TRBV10-1 . . ASSEAASNQPQH
TRBJ2-7 TRBV27 . . AIRDGISWEQY
TRBJ2-7 TRBV11-2 . . ASSSRPGGQY
TRBJ2-4 TRBV30 TRBD2 . AWSRSGRNIQY
TRBJ2-7 TRBV9 TRBD1 . ASSVGQGGAYEQY
TRBJ1-4 TRBV5-1 . few ASSWAGQGNEKLF
TRBJ2-6 TRBV2 . . ASSETRPSRVLT
TRBJ1-4 TRBV27 . . ASRYSEKLF
TRBJ2-7 TRBV7-8 . . ASRRVPSYEQY
TRBJ2-7 TRBV7-2 . . ASSSPGLARNGQY
TRBJ2-7 TRBV5-1 . . ASSLSQGEQY
TRBJ2-6 TRBV5-1 . . ASTLSGSGANVLT
TRBJ1-5 TRBV7-2 . . ASSLIGGGSNQPQH
TRBJ2-7 TRBV5-4 . . ASSLSRDYEQY
TRBJ2-7 TRBV27 . few ASSTHLGSSYEQY
TRBJ2-2 TRBV5-6 TRBD2 . ASSFPRLAGNTGELF
TRBJ2-7 TRBV7-3 TRBD2 . ASSTSGLAGEPQNEQY
TRBJ1-2 TRBV6-6 TRBD1 . ASSYRDRVDGYT
TRBJ2-7 TRBV10-3 TRBD1 . ALRQGVYEQY
TRBJ2-5 TRBV27 . . ASSLASQETQY
TRBJ2-2 TRBV11-1 . . ASSFLGLEGGELF
TRBJ2-2 TRBV5-1 . . ASTFSGGTGELF
TRBJ2-3 TRBV7-2 . . ASSLAGRTDTQY
TRBJ1-1 TRBV6-6 . . ASRQGPNTEAF
TRBJ2-5 TRBV30 TRBD1 . AWGIQGMETQY
TRBJ2-7 TRBV7-8 . . ASRSPQTLYEQY
TRBJ2-7 TRBV11-2 . . ASSLRKSHY
TRBJ2-7 TRBV29-1 . . SGTSNRRIIPHEQY
TRBJ2-5 TRBV19 . . ASSTRVLETQY